The rows below give T cell receptor beta chains drawn from one sample of a study of CD4 and CD8 cells across lung adenocarcinoma regions. One entry per CDR3 protein results from TCRdb running MiXCR on the PCR reads. The repertoire holds some 10,000 distinct CDR3 sequences, with 59% as singletons. The sequenced sample was CD8+ T cells from the margin of a lung tumor. Receptors were obtained from a male donor with lung adenocarcinoma. The CD4 and CD8 labels of this study may be unreliable. Both conserved end residues are part of each CDR3. D genes are given only for firm matches. Size is omitted from some rows. Given values are once, few, many or a class for expanded clones.

length	V	J	D	size	CDR3	DNA
12	TRBV6-5	TRBJ2-5	TRBD2	medium-sized	CASSFPGGTQYF	TGTGCCAGCAGTTTCCCGGGGGGGACCCAGTACTTC
15	TRBV6-1	TRBJ2-7	TRBD1	.	CASTEGGTGPYEQYF	TGTGCCAGCACCGAAGGAGGGACAGGGCCTTACGAGCAGTACTTC
16	TRBV7-2	TRBJ2-1	.	many	CASSLGSKSRLNEQFF	TGTGCCAGCAGCTTAGGCTCTAAATCGCGATTGAATGAGCAGTTCTTC
15	TRBV27	TRBJ2-1	TRBD2	.	CASSLALAGPNEQFF	TGTGCCAGCAGTTTAGCACTAGCGGGCCCCAATGAGCAGTTCTTC
15	TRBV6-5	TRBJ2-3	.	.	CARGSGHSATDTQYF	TGTGCCCGCGGTTCGGGGCACAGCGCCACAGACACGCAGTATTTC
12	TRBV9	TRBJ2-7	.	.	CASSAQGYEQYF	TGTGCCAGCAGCGCACAGGGCTACGAGCAGTACTTC
14	TRBV6-4	TRBJ2-1	.	.	CASSDSKGGNEQFF	TGTGCCAGCAGTGACTCGAAAGGGGGCAATGAGCAGTTCTTC
19	TRBV7-2	TRBJ2-3	TRBD2	.	CASSLVGYGTSGETDTQYF	TGTGCCAGCAGCTTAGTCGGTTATGGGACTAGCGGGGAAACAGATACGCAGTATTTT
16	TRBV4-1	TRBJ2-2	.	few	CASSPGQRRNTGELFF	TGCGCCAGCAGCCCCGGACAGCGAAGGAACACCGGGGAGCTGTTTTTT
18	TRBV5-5	TRBJ2-7	.	.	CASSSTATGLSATDTQYF	TGTGCCAGCAGCTCCACCGCGACGGGGCTGTCTGCCACAGACACGCAGTACTTC
14	TRBV6-1	TRBJ2-5	.	.	CASSRDPDQETQYF	TGTGCCAGCAGCCGGGACCCTGATCAAGAGACCCAGTACTTC
14	TRBV4-1	TRBJ2-7	.	.	CASSQVFGSYEQYF	TGCGCCAGCAGCCAAGTATTTGGGTCCTACGAGCAGTACTTC
15	TRBV6-1	TRBJ1-2	.	.	CASSEAYTPNYGYTF	TGTGCCAGCAGTGAAGCCTATACTCCAAACTATGGCTACACCTTC
12	TRBV6-1	TRBJ2-5	.	.	CASRPVGETQYF	TGTGCCAGCAGGCCCGTCGGAGAGACCCAGTACTTC
16	TRBV6-5	TRBJ2-7	.	.	CASSCFGVAGTNKQYF	TGTGCCAGCAGTTGCTTCGGAGTTGCGGGCACGAATAAGCAGTACTTC